This T cell receptor (beta chain) originates from a study of blood T cell repertoires in COVID-19. Study at large: COVID-19 samples from acute and convalescent phases originated in the United States, Italy and Spain.

Assay used: immunoSEQ multiplex PCR; TCRdb lists only in-frame clones, some missing. The repertoire includes about 120,000 clones, roughly 83% of them detected once, and under 0.85% sits in the top ten. The receptor comes from a woman in her 70s with acute or convalescent COVID-19. Specimen: peripheral blood.

The DNA for the CDR3 is TGTGCCAGCAGTGAAGAAGCAACGGCCTCGGGGGGCTACACCTTC. Amino acid sequence: CASSEEATASGGYTF. V gene TRBV2 combines with J gene TRBJ1-2; D remains ambiguous. CDR1 and CDR2 from the germline V gene are SNHLY and FYNNEI. V was clipped by 1 base and J by 8 bases, with 17 bases between them. The CDR3 spans 15 residues.